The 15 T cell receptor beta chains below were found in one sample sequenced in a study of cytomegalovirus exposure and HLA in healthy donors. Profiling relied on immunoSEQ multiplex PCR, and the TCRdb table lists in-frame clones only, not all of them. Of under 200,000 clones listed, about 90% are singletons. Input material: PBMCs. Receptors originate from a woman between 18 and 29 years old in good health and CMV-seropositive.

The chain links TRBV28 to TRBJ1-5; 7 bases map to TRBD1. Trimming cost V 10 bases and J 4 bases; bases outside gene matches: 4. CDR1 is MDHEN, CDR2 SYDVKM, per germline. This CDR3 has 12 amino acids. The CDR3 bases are TGTGCCAACGGACAGGTAAATCAGCCCCAGCATTTT. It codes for CANGQVNQPQHF.

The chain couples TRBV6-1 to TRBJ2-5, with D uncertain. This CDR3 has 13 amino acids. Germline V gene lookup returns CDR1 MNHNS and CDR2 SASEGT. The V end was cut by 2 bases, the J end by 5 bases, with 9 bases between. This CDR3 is CASSENVIETQYF. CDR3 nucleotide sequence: TGTGCCAGCAGTGAAAATGTCATTGAGACCCAGTACTTC.

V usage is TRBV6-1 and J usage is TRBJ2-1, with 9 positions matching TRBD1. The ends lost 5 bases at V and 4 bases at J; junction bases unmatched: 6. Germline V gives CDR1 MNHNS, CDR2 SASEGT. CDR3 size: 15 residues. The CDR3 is CASSIRDRDYNEQFF. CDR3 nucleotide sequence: TGTGCCAGCAGTATCCGGGACAGGGATTACAATGAGCAGTTCTTC.

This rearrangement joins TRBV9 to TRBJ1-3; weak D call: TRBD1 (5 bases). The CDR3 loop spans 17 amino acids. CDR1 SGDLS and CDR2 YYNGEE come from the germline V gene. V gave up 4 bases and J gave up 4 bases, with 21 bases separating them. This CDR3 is CASSPALRQGSGNTIYF. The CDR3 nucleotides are TGTGCCAGCAGCCCGGCCCTCAGGCAGGGCTCAGGAAACACCATATATTTT.

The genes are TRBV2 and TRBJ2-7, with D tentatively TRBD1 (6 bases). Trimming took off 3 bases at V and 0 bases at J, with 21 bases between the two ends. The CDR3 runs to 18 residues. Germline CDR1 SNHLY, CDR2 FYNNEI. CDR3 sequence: CASSDNPGETLRSYEQYF. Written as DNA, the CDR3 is TGTGCCAGCAGTGATAATCCAGGGGAAACACTCCGCTCCTACGAGCAGTACTTC.

DNA for the CDR3: TGTGCCAGCAGCTTCATATCAGATCACACCGGGGAGCTGTTTTTT. Residues: CASSFISDHTGELFF. V is TRBV11-2 and J is TRBJ2-2; D is uncertain. CDR3 length: 15 amino acids. Trimming took 3 bases from V and 3 from J, leaving 11 bases between them. Germline V gives CDR1 SGHAT, CDR2 FQNNGV.

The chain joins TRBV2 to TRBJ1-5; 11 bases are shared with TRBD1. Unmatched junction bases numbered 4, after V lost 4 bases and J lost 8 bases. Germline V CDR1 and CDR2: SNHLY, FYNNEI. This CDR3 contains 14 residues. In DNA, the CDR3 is TGTGCCAGCAGTGGCGGACAGGGGGCTGAGCCCCAGCATTTT. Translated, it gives CASSGGQGAEPQHF.

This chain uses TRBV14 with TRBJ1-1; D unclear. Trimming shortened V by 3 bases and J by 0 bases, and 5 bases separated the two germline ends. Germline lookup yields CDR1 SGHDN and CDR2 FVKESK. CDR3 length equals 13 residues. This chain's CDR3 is CASSHEMNTEAFF. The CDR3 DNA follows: TGTGCCAGCAGCCACGAGATGAACACTGAAGCTTTCTTT. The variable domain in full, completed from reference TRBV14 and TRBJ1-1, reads EAGVTQFPSHSVIEKGQTVTLRCDPISGHDNLYWYRRVMGKEIKFLLHFVKESKQDESGMPNNRFLAERTGGTYSTLKVQPAELEDSGVYFCASSHEMNTEAFFGQGTRLTVV.

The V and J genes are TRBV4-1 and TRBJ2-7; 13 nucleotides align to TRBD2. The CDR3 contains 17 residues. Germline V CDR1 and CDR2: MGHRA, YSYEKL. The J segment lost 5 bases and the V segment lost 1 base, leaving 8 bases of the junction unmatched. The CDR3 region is CASSQAWTSGSNHEQYF. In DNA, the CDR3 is TGCGCCAGCAGCCAAGCCTGGACTAGCGGGAGCAATCACGAGCAGTACTTC.

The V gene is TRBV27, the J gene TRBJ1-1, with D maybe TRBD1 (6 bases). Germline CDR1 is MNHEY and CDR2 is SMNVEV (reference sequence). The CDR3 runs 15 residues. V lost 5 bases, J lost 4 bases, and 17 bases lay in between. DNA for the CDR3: TGTGCCAGCAGTCTAGGGGGTCACGGACCCACTGAAGCTTTCTTT. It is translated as CASSLGGHGPTEAFF.

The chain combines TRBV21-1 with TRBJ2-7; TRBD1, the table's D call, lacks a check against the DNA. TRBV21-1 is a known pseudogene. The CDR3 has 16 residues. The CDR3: CASSPPAAGVPYEQYF. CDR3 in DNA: TGTGCCAGCAGCCCGCCCGCGGCAGGGGTCCCCTACGAGCAGTACTTC.

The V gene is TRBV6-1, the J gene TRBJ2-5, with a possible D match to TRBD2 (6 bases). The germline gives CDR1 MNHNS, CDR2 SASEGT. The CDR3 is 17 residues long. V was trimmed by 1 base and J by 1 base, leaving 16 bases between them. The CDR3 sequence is CASSEVRTTSGQETQYF. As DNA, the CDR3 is TGTGCCAGCAGTGAAGTCAGGACTACCTCGGGCCAAGAGACCCAGTACTTC.

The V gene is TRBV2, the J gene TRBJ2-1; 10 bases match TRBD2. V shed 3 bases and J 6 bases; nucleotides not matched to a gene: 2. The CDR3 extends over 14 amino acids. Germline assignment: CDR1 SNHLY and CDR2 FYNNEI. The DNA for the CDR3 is TGTGCCAGCAGTGAGGGACTAGCGCCCAATGAGCAGTTCTTC. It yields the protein CASSEGLAPNEQFF.

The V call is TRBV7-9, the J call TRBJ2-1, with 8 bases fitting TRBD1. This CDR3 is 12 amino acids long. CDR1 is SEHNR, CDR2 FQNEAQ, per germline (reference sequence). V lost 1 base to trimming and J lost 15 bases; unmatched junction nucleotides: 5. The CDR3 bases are TGTGCCAGCAGCTTAGGGGAAACAGGGGGGTTCTTC. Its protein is CASSLGETGGFF.

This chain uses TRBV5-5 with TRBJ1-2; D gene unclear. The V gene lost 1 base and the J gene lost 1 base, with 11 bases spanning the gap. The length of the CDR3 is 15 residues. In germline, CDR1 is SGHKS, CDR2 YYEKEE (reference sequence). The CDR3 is CASSLKGDINYGYTF. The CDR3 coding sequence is TGTGCCAGCAGCTTGAAGGGAGACATTAACTATGGCTACACCTTC.